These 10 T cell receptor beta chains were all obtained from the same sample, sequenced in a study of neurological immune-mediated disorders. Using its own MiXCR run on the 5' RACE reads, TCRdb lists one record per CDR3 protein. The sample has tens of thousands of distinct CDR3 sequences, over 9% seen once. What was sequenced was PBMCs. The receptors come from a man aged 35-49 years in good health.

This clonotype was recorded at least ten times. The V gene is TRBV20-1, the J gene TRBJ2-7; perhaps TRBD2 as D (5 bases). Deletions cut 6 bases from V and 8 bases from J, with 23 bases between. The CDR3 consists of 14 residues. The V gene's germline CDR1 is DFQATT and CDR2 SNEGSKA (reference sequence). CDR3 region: CSAVNLGPGEKQYF. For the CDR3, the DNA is TGCAGTGCCGTTAACTTAGGCCCCGGGGAAAAGCAGTACTTC.

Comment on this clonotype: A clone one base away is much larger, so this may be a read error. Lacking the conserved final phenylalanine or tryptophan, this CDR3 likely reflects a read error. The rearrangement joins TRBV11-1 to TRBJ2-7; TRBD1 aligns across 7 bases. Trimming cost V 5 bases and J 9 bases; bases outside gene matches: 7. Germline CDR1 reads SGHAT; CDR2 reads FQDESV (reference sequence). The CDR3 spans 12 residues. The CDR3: CASSPNRGPQYL. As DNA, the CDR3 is TGTGCCAGCAGCCCGAACAGGGGACCGCAGTACCTC.

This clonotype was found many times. As DNA, the CDR3 is TGCAGCGTTGATCGGGGAGGGGATACGCAGTATTTT. Amino acids: CSVDRGGDTQYF. V usage is TRBV29-1 and J usage is TRBJ2-3; 7 bases fit TRBD2. Germline V gives CDR1 SQVTM, CDR2 ANQGSEA. The CDR3 extends over 12 amino acids. V gave up 3 bases and J gave up 6 bases; unmatched junction bases: 3.

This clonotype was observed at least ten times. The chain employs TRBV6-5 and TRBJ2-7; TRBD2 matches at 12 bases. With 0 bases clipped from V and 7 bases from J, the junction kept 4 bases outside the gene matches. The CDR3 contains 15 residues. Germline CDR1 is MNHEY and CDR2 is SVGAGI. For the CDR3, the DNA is TGTGCCAGCAGTTACTCGACTAGCGGGAGTCGGGAGCAGTACTTC. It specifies CASSYSTSGSREQYF.

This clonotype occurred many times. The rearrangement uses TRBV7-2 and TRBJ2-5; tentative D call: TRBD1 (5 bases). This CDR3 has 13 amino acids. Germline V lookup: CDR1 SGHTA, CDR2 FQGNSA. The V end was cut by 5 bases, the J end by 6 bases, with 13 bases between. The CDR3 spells CASSISRDQTQYF. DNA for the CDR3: TGTGCCAGCAGCATAAGCAGGGATCAGACCCAGTACTTC.

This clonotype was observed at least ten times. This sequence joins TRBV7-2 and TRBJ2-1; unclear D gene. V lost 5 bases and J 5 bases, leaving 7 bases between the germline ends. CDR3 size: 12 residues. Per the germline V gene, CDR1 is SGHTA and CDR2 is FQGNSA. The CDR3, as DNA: TGTGCCAGCAGCCGAGCCAACAATGAGCAGTTCTTC. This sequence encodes CASSRANNEQFF.

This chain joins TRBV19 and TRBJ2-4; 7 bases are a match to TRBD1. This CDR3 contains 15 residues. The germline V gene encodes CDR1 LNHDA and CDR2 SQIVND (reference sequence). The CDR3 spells CVISMTGRAKNIQYF. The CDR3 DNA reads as TGTGTCATTAGTATGACAGGGAGAGCCAAAAACATTCAGTACTTC.

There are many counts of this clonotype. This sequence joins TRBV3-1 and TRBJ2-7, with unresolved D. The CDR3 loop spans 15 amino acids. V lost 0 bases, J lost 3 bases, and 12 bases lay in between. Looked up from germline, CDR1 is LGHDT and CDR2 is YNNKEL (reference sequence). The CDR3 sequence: CASSQDNRAYYEQYF. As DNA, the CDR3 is TGTGCCAGCAGCCAAGACAACCGGGCCTACTACGAGCAGTACTTC.

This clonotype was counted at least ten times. CDR3 region: CASSPPGQPNQPQHF. The CDR3 DNA reads TGTGCCAGCAGCCCCCCGGGACAGCCCAATCAGCCCCAGCATTTT. The chain combines TRBV7-8 with TRBJ1-5; 7 bases map to TRBD1. The length of the CDR3 is 15 residues. Germline V CDR1 and CDR2: SGHVS, FQNEAQ. After removal of 5 bases from V and 3 bases from J, the junction contained 7 bases not matched to a gene.

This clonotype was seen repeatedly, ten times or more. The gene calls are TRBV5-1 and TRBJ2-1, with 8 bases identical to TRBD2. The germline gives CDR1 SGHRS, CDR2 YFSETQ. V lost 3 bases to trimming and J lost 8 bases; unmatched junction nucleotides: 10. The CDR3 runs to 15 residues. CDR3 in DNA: TGCGCCAGCAGCTCGCCCGGGACTAGGTTCGATGAGCAGTTCTTC. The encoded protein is CASSSPGTRFDEQFF.